Presented here are 31 T cell receptor beta chains from one specimen sequenced in a study of radiotherapy plus CTLA-4 blockade in lung cancer (dated by TCRdb to 2016 to 2019). Receptors were amplified or captured by the immunoSEQ multiplex PCR assay. Held by TCRdb, this immuneACCESS table contains in-frame sequences only and omits some clones. Under half of the omission traces to an unresolved V gene where checked; the cause of the rest is unknown. The sample profile shows around 24,000 clones; approximately 70% of them were found once. The biggest ten clones account for over 3% of the sample. This material consisted of peripheral blood, taken from a patient treated with radiotherapy plus ipilimumab. These receptors all stem from a human donor with non-small cell lung cancer who had stable disease on radiotherapy plus ipilimumab.

The chain links TRBV5-4 to TRBJ1-4, with D possibly being TRBD1 (6 bases). The CDR3 contains 14 residues. Germline V CDR1 and CDR2: SGHNT, YYREEE (reference sequence). Trimming shortened V by 0 bases and J by 7 bases, and 10 bases separated the two germline ends. The CDR3 nucleotides read TGTGCCAGCAGCTTGGGGGGGGCTGGTGAAAAACTGTTTTTT. Translating gives CASSLGGAGEKLFF.

This clone was seen only a few times. The chain has TRBV19 and TRBJ2-2; unclear D gene. CDR3 length: 14 amino acids. The germline CDR1 and CDR2 sequences are LNHDA and SQIVND (reference sequence). V was shortened by 7 bases and J by 4 bases, with 13 bases between the two germline ends. CDR3 in DNA: TGTGCCAGTACCTGGGTCTCCCCCACCGGGGAGCTGTTTTTT. Its protein product is CASTWVSPTGELFF.

This clone was seen a handful of times. This rearrangement joins TRBV30 to TRBJ1-2, with TRBD1 matching 7 bases. The CDR3 covers 15 residues. Germline V gene lookup returns CDR1 GTSNPN and CDR2 SVGIG (reference sequence). V lost 0 bases, J lost 3 bases, and 7 bases stayed unmatched. CDR3 nucleotides: TGTGCCTGGAGTGTAGAATCCAGGGGGGACTATGGCTACACCTTC. Translating it yields CAWSVESRGDYGYTF.

The table lists this clone with a few counts. This chain's CDR3 is CASSPWTGGSSGEQYF. The CDR3 nucleotides are TGTGCCAGCAGCCCCTGGACAGGGGGTTCCTCGGGGGAGCAGTACTTC. The J gene is TRBJ2-7, the V gene TRBV14, with 10 bases lining up with TRBD1. The germline V gene encodes CDR1 SGHDN and CDR2 FVKESK. This CDR3 is built from 16 residues. V lost 4 bases and J lost 7; bases outside the gene matches: 13.

V is TRBV2 and J is TRBJ2-1; D gene unclear. The CDR3 runs 13 residues. Germline values: CDR1 SNHLY, CDR2 FYNNEI. V was trimmed by 3 bases and J by 2 bases, leaving 5 bases between them. The CDR3 reads CASSDIAYNEQFF. The CDR3 DNA follows: TGTGCCAGCAGTGATATAGCCTACAATGAGCAGTTCTTC.

This clone has only a few counts. The gene calls are TRBV6-1 and TRBJ1-1, with 8 bases identical to TRBD1. Germline V gene data show CDR1 as MNHNS and CDR2 as SASEGT. The CDR3 is made up of 12 amino acids. V trimming: 4 bases; J trimming: 6 bases; junction bases outside the gene matches: 1. The CDR3 nucleotides are TGTGCCAGCAGTGCGGACAGGGCTGAAGCTTTCTTT. Its translation: CASSADRAEAFF.

The rearrangement joins TRBV19 to TRBJ2-6, with TRBD1 matching over 7 bases. CDR1 is LNHDA and CDR2 is SQIVND in the germline V gene (reference sequence). This CDR3 has 15 residues. Trimming removed 4 bases from V and 4 bases from J; junction bases left unmatched: 4. The CDR3 here is CASSKTGKGANVLTF. CDR3 nucleotide sequence: TGTGCCAGTAGTAAGACAGGGAAAGGGGCCAACGTCCTGACTTTC.

CDR3 loop: CATRGSTDTQYF. The CDR3 nucleotides read TGTGCCACGCGAGGGAGCACAGATACGCAGTATTTT. The chain links TRBV15 to TRBJ2-3, with D possibly matching TRBD2 (5 bases). CDR3 length equals 12 residues. Germline CDR1 is LNHNV and CDR2 is YYDKDF (reference sequence). V was shortened by 9 bases and J by 0 bases, with 7 bases between the two germline ends. The whole variable domain, filled in from reference TRBV15 and TRBJ2-3, reads DAMVIQNPRYQVTQFGKPVTLSCSQTLNHNVMYWYQQKSSQAPKLLFHYYDKDFNNEADTPDNFQSRRPNTSFCFLDIRSPGLGDTAMYLCATRGSTDTQYFGPGTRLTVL.

The chain recombines TRBV5-6 with TRBJ2-7; TRBD2 matches at 7 bases. This CDR3 region has 14 residues. Per the germline V gene, CDR1 is SGHDT and CDR2 is YYEEEE. With V trimmed by 1 base and J by 1 base, 2 bases remained unmatched. The CDR3 reads CASSLLAESYEQYF. Written as DNA, the CDR3 is TGTGCCAGCAGCTTGCTAGCGGAATCCTACGAGCAGTACTTC.

The chain has TRBV5-1 and TRBJ2-1, with no clear D. From germline, CDR1 is SGHRS and CDR2 YFSETQ. CDR3 length equals 12 residues. The V gene lost 5 bases and the J gene lost 8 bases, with 11 bases spanning the gap. CDR3 nucleotide sequence: TGCGCCAGCAGGGTTCTATTGGATGAGCAGTTCTTC. Amino acid sequence: CASRVLLDEQFF.

V gene TRBV11-2 combines with J gene TRBJ1-3, with D possibly being TRBD1 (5 bases). The V gene lost 1 base and the J gene lost 2 bases, with 9 bases spanning the gap. The CDR3 runs 15 residues. CDR1 and CDR2 (germline): SGHAT, FQNNGV. The CDR3 spells CASSLGQGAGNTIYF. As DNA, the CDR3 is TGTGCCAGCAGCTTAGGGCAGGGCGCTGGAAACACCATATATTTT.

This clone was detected only once. The gene calls are TRBV14 and TRBJ2-7; possibly TRBD1 or TRBD2 for D (5 bases each). V lost 5 bases and J 6 bases, leaving 20 bases between the germline ends. The CDR3 contains 15 residues. Germline lookup yields CDR1 SGHDN and CDR2 FVKESK. The CDR3 nucleotides read TGTGCCAGCAGCTATTGGGACCCCCAAGCAGGCGAGCAGTACTTC. It encodes CASSYWDPQAGEQYF.

The rearrangement links TRBV7-2 to TRBJ1-5; no definite D call. The CDR3 loop spans 14 amino acids. CDR1 SGHTA and CDR2 FQGNSA come from the germline V gene. V was cut by 3 bases and J by 4 bases, with 10 bases left in between. This chain's CDR3 is CASSFASKNQPQHF. In DNA form, the CDR3 reads TGTGCCAGCAGCTTTGCAAGCAAGAATCAGCCCCAGCATTTT.

A single count supports this clone. This chain joins TRBV7-2 and TRBJ2-1; 13 bases are a match to TRBD2. Germline CDR1 SGHTA, CDR2 FQGNSA. The CDR3 is 14 residues long. The V segment lost 6 bases and the J segment 8 bases; nucleotides outside the gene matches: 4. This chain's CDR3 is CASRLAGGRYEQFF. As DNA, the CDR3 is TGTGCCAGCAGACTAGCGGGAGGGAGGTATGAGCAGTTCTTC.

The chain has TRBV4-1 and TRBJ2-2; 10 nucleotides align to TRBD2. The CDR3 extends over 16 amino acids. Trimming cost V 6 bases and J 6 bases; bases outside gene matches: 10. The V gene's germline CDR1 is MGHRA and CDR2 YSYEKL. CDR3 DNA: TGCGCCAGCAGGGGGCTAGCGGGAGTGATCGCCGGGGAGCTGTTTTTT. Translation gives CASRGLAGVIAGELFF.

This clone occurred a few times. The chain has TRBV4-1 and TRBJ2-1; D is unresolved. V lost 1 base, J lost 4 bases, and 14 bases lay in between. The CDR3 has 16 amino acids. Germline V lookup: CDR1 MGHRA, CDR2 YSYEKL. This CDR3 is CASSQVRILIYNEQFF. The CDR3 DNA reads as TGCGCCAGCAGCCAAGTGAGAATCCTAATTTACAATGAGCAGTTCTTC.

The chain combines TRBV18 with TRBJ2-2, with 7 bases identical to TRBD2. With V trimmed by 2 bases and J by 5 bases, 5 bases remained unmatched. Per the germline V gene, CDR1 is KGHSH and CDR2 is LQKENI. The CDR3 loop spans 15 amino acids. The CDR3 DNA sequence: TGTGCCAGCTCACCAATGGCTAGCGGTACCGGGGAGCTGTTTTTT. As protein: CASSPMASGTGELFF. The complete variable domain, with remaining parts taken from reference TRBV18 and TRBJ2-2, reads NAGVMQNPRHLVRRRGQEARLRCSPMKGHSHVYWYRQLPEEGLKFMVYLQKENIIDESGMPKERFSAEFPKEGPSILRIQQVVRGDSAAYFCASSPMASGTGELFFGEGSRLTVL.

Note on this clone: The same CDR3 also results from other DNA sequences found in this sample. The rearrangement joins TRBV5-1 to TRBJ2-3; D is ambiguous. The CDR3 extends over 11 amino acids. Trimming left V 5 bases short and J 2 bases short, with 3 bases between. CDR1 is SGHRS, CDR2 YFSETQ, per germline. CDR3 amino acids: CASRVTDTQYF. The CDR3 DNA follows: TGCGCCAGCAGGGTCACAGATACGCAGTATTTT.

The chain joins TRBV5-5 to TRBJ2-1; TRBD2 aligns across 12 bases. The J segment lost 0 bases and the V segment lost 3 bases, leaving 1 base of the junction unmatched. The CDR3 spans 16 residues. The germline gives CDR1 SGHKS, CDR2 YYEKEE (reference sequence). CDR3 sequence reads: CASSSTSGSSYNEQFF. Written as DNA, the CDR3 is TGTGCCAGCAGCTCGACTAGCGGGAGCTCCTACAATGAGCAGTTCTTC.

Comment on this clone: Other DNA variants within this sample encode the same CDR3. This chain joins TRBV10-1 and TRBJ2-7; possibly TRBD1 for D (6 bases). Per the germline V gene, CDR1 is WNHNN and CDR2 is SYGVQD (reference sequence). Trimming cost V 4 bases and J 3 bases, with 10 bases left between them. The CDR3 is made up of 13 amino acids. CDR3 protein: CASSVGQRYEQYF. The CDR3 nucleotides are TGCGCCAGCAGTGTTGGACAGCGCTACGAGCAGTACTTC.

This clone was counted only a few times. The rearrangement links TRBV30 to TRBJ2-7, with D possibly matching TRBD1 (6 bases). This CDR3 contains 14 residues. Germline CDR1 is GTSNPN and CDR2 is SVGIG (reference sequence). V lost 5 bases to trimming and J lost 3 bases, with 17 bases between them. The CDR3 reads CAWGRDTRGYEQYF. The CDR3 region has the DNA TGTGCCTGGGGAAGGGACACCCGAGGCTACGAGCAGTACTTC.

This sequence joins TRBV7-9 and TRBJ2-7, with 10 nucleotides matching TRBD1. V lost 8 bases and J lost 3; bases outside the gene matches: 1. CDR1 and CDR2 from the germline V gene are SEHNR and FQNEAQ (reference sequence). This CDR3 contains 12 residues. The CDR3 here is CASGQGDYEQYF. The CDR3 DNA follows: TGTGCCAGCGGACAGGGGGACTACGAGCAGTACTTC.

V usage is TRBV7-8 and J usage is TRBJ1-4; D uncertain. The V and J ends lost 5 bases and 4 bases respectively, with 11 bases between them. The CDR3 consists of 14 residues. Per the germline V gene, CDR1 is SGHVS and CDR2 is FQNEAQ. The CDR3 here is CASSPRFFNEKLFF. CDR3 in DNA: TGTGCCAGCAGCCCCAGATTCTTTAATGAAAAACTGTTTTTT.

The chain combines TRBV4-1 with TRBJ1-2, with 10 bases identical to TRBD1. CDR1 MGHRA and CDR2 YSYEKL come from the germline V gene. Trimming removed 3 bases from V and 5 bases from J; junction bases left unmatched: 9. The length of the CDR3 is 16 residues. The CDR3 spells CASSQVSGQGQYGYTF. CDR3 sequence (DNA): TGCGCCAGCAGCCAGGTTTCGGGACAGGGGCAATATGGCTACACCTTC.

The CDR3 nucleotides are TGCGCCAGCAGCGGCGACACCCCTACAGGGATGAACTATGGCTACACCTTC. Amino acid sequence: CASSGDTPTGMNYGYTF. The rearrangement links TRBV5-1 to TRBJ1-2, with D possibly matching TRBD1 (6 bases). The CDR3 covers 17 residues. CDR1 and CDR2 from the germline V gene are SGHRS and YFSETQ. V lost 4 bases and J 2 bases, leaving 21 bases between the germline ends.

This chain joins TRBV11-2 and TRBJ2-7, with D unclear. Looked up from germline, CDR1 is SGHAT and CDR2 is FQNNGV. V gave up 5 bases and J gave up 6 bases, with 11 bases separating them. The CDR3 extends over 12 amino acids. The chain's CDR3 is CASSPNSGEQYF. Here the CDR3 DNA reads TGTGCCAGCAGCCCCAACTCGGGCGAGCAGTACTTC.

The V and J genes are TRBV2 and TRBJ1-5; unclear D gene. This CDR3 spans 15 amino acids. Per germline, CDR1 SNHLY and CDR2 FYNNEI. Trimming removed 5 bases from V and 2 bases from J, with 13 bases in between. CDR3 bases: TGTGCCAGCAGTTTAGCTTTCGGGGGCAATCAGCCCCAGCATTTT. Its translation: CASSLAFGGNQPQHF.

The count of this clone is one. The J gene is TRBJ2-7, the V gene TRBV5-6; TRBD2 is a possible D gene (6 bases). Trimming pared 3 bases from V and 1 base from J, leaving 14 bases between. The CDR3 totals 15 residues. Per the germline V gene, CDR1 is SGHDT and CDR2 is YYEEEE. For the CDR3, the DNA is TGTGCCAGCAGCTCCGTGGGCGGGAATTCCTACGAGCAGTACTTC. Translated, it gives CASSSVGGNSYEQYF.

In this sample, this clone turned up a few times. V is TRBV20-1 and J is TRBJ2-5; D assignment may be TRBD1 or TRBD2 (5 bases each). Trimming left V 6 bases short and J 7 bases short, with 12 bases between. Germline V CDR1 and CDR2: DFQATT, SNEGSKA (reference sequence). The CDR3 has 11 amino acids. This CDR3 is CSARGYGTQYF. CDR3 nucleotide sequence: TGCAGTGCGAGGGGCTACGGGACCCAGTACTTC.

The V call is TRBV5-4, the J call TRBJ2-7; D tentatively reads TRBD1 or TRBD2 (6 bases each). V dropped 4 bases and J dropped 0 bases, with 11 bases sitting between them. The germline gives CDR1 SGHNT, CDR2 YYREEE (reference sequence). CDR3 length: 14 residues. The CDR3 spells CASSAAGHSYEQYF. The CDR3 nucleotides read TGTGCCAGCAGCGCCGCGGGACACTCCTACGAGCAGTACTTC.

Here the CDR3 DNA reads TGTGCCAGCAGCTTAAATAGGGCTGACAACCCGGTTTCGAACACTGAAGCTTTCTTT. Translating gives CASSLNRADNPVSNTEAFF. V and J are TRBV7-9 and TRBJ1-1; unclear D gene. V lost 2 bases and J 1 base, leaving 23 bases between the germline ends. The CDR3 length is 19 residues. Germline lookup yields CDR1 SEHNR and CDR2 FQNEAQ (reference sequence).